Presented here are 4 T cell receptor beta chains from one specimen sequenced in a study of blood T cell repertoires in COVID-19. The protocol was immunoSEQ multiplex PCR, while the TCRdb copy is restricted to in-frame clones and leaves out a portion. The table shows about 130,000 clones, with 70% to 90% occurring only once. Specimen: peripheral blood. These receptors were taken from a man aged 45-60 years with acute or convalescent COVID-19.

The rearrangement uses TRBV10-1 and TRBJ2-1; D remains ambiguous. The CDR3 totals 14 residues. Germline V CDR1 and CDR2: WNHNN, SYGVQD (reference sequence). V dropped 10 bases and J dropped 0 bases, with 13 bases sitting between them. CDR3 region: CATSDTISYNEQFF. Written as DNA, the CDR3 is TGCGCCACTTCCGACACCATCTCCTACAATGAGCAGTTCTTC.

V and J are TRBV28 and TRBJ1-1, with TRBD1 matching 7 bases. Germline V lookup: CDR1 MDHEN, CDR2 SYDVKM. The CDR3 runs 14 residues. The junction had 11 bases not matched to a gene; V was cut back by 8 bases and J by 5 bases. The CDR3 nucleotides read TGTGCCAGCTTGGGTTCAGGGGGACGAACTGAAGCTTTCTTT. This codes for CASLGSGGRTEAFF.

The rearrangement joins TRBV28 to TRBJ2-1, with D perhaps matching TRBD1 (5 bases). Per the germline V gene, CDR1 is MDHEN and CDR2 is SYDVKM. V was cut by 5 bases and J by 10 bases, with 15 bases left in between. The CDR3 totals 13 residues. The CDR3 DNA is TGTGCCAGCAGTCCCGCCAGGGATGGGGAGCAGTTCTTC. This sequence encodes CASSPARDGEQFF.

This chain connects TRBV7-9 to TRBJ1-1; maybe TRBD1 (6 bases). The CDR3 has 17 amino acids. V gave up 3 bases and J gave up 5 bases, with 22 bases separating them. Germline V gene data show CDR1 as SEHNR and CDR2 as FQNEAQ (reference sequence). This chain's CDR3 is CASSFLTGGQGRTEAFF. As DNA, the CDR3 is TGTGCCAGCAGCTTTTTGACAGGAGGACAAGGTAGGACTGAAGCTTTCTTT.